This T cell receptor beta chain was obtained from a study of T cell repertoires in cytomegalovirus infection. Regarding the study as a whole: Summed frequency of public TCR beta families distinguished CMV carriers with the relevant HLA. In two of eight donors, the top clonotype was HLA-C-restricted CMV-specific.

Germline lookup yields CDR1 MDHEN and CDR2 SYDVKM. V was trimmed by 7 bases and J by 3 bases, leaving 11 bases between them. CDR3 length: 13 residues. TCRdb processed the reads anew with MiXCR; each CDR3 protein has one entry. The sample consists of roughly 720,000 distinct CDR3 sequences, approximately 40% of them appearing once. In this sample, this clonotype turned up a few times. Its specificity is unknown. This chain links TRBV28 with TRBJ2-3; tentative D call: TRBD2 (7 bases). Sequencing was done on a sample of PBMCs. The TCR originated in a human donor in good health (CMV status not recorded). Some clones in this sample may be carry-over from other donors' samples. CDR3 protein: CASNGGHTDTQYF. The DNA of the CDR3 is TGTGCCAGCAACGGGGGGCATACAGATACGCAGTATTTT.